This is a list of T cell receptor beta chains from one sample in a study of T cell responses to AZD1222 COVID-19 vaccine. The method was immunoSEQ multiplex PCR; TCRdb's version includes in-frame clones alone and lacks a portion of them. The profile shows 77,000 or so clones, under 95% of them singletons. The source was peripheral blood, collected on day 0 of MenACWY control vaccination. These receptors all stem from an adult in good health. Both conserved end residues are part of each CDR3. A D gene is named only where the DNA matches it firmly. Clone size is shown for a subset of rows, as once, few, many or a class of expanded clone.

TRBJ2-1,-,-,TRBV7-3,CASSLLAATYNEQFF,TGTGCCAGCAGTCTCCTGGCGGCCACCTACAATGAGCAGTTCTTC
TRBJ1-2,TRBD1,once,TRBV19,CASTQGQGWRFYGYTF,TGTGCCAGTACCCAGGGACAGGGGTGGCGTTTCTATGGCTACACCTTC
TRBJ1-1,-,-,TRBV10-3,CAIESNRDTEAFF,TGTGCCATCGAAAGTAATAGGGACACTGAAGCTTTCTTT
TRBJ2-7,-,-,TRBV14,CASSQVGTLISEQYF,TGTGCCAGCAGCCAAGTCGGGACTCTCATTAGTGAGCAGTACTTC
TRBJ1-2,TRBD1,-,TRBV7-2,CASSSDRGRYGYTF,TGTGCCAGCAGCTCCGACAGGGGCCGCTATGGCTACACCTTC
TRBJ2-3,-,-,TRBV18,CASSQDKYTQYF,TGTGCCAGCTCACAAGACAAATATACGCAGTATTTT
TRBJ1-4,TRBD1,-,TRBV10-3,CAIRPGTGDEKLFF,TGTGCCATCAGACCCGGGACAGGGGATGAAAAACTGTTTTTT
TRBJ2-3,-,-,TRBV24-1,CATSDPPGDQPYTDTQYF,TGTGCCACCAGTGATCCCCCGGGGGACCAACCTTACACAGATACGCAGTATTTT
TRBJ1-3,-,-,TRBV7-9,CASSEGVGNTIYF,TGTGCCAGCAGCGAAGGGGTAGGAAACACCATATATTTT
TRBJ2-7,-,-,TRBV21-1,CASSKQPGQHYEQYF,TGTGCCAGCAGCAAACAGCCGGGACAGCACTACGAGCAGTACTTC
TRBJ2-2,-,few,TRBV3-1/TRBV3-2,CASSHSRDSLTAGELFF,TGTGCCAGCAGCCATTCCAGGGACTCTCTCACCGCCGGGGAGCTGTTTTTT
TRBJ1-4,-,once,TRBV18,CASSPPSTNEKLFF,TGTGCCAGCTCACCACCATCAACTAATGAAAAACTGTTTTTT
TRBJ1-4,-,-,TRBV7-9,CASMDITNEKLFF,TGTGCCAGCATGGACATAACTAATGAAAAACTGTTTTTT
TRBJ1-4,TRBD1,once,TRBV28,CATMGGQGHEKLFF,TGTGCCACCATGGGGGGACAGGGTCACGAAAAACTGTTTTTT
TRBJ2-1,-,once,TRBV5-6,CASSPDPLSYNEQFF,TGTGCCAGCAGCCCAGACCCCCTCTCCTACAATGAGCAGTTCTTC
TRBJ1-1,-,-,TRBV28,CAAGQGLSIMNTEAFF,TGTGCCGCGGGTCAGGGGCTGTCAATCATGAACACTGAAGCTTTCTTT
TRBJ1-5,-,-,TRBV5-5,CASSAELWPQHF,TGTGCCAGCAGCGCGGAACTCTGGCCCCAGCATTTT
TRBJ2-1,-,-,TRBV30,CATSPSSYNEQFF,TGTGCCACATCTCCCAGCTCCTACAATGAGCAGTTCTTC
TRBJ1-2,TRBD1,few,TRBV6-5,CASTGGQGLDGYTF,TGTGCCAGCACCGGAGGACAGGGTTTGGATGGCTACACCTTC
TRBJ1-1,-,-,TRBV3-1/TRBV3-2,CASSAGTKNTEAFF,TGTGCCAGCAGCGCCGGGACAAAGAACACTGAAGCTTTCTTT
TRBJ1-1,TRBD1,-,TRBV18,CASSPGQPSRTEAFF,TGTGCCAGCTCACCGGGACAGCCGAGTAGGACTGAAGCTTTCTTT
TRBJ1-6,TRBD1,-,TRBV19,CASKDRGISYNSPLHF,TGTGCCAGCAAGGACAGGGGAATCTCCTATAATTCACCCCTCCACTTT
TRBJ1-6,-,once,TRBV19,CASSIGRPGNSPLHF,TGTGCCAGTAGTATCGGACGGCCTGGGAATTCACCCCTCCACTTT
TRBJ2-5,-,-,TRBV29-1,CSVLRTGETQYF,TGCAGCGTTCTCAGAACGGGGGAGACCCAGTACTTC
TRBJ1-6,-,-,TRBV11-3,CATPKEFNRSSYNSPLHF,TGTGCCACCCCCAAGGAATTTAACAGGAGCTCCTATAATTCACCCCTCCACTTT
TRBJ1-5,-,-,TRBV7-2,CASSLQSNQPQHF,TGTGCCAGCAGCTTACAGAGCAATCAGCCCCAGCATTTT
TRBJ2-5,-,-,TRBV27,CASSFKGLETQYF,TGTGCCAGCAGTTTTAAGGGTTTGGAGACCCAGTACTTC
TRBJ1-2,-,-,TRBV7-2,CASSSPGTGSYGYTF,TGTGCCAGCAGCTCCCCGGGCACAGGGTCGTATGGCTACACCTTC
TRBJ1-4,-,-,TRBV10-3,CAIKGEGEKLFF,TGTGCCATCAAGGGGGAGGGTGAAAAACTGTTTTTT
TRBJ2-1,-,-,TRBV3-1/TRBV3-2,CASSRGDNEQFF,TGTGCCAGCAGCCGAGGGGACAATGAGCAGTTCTTC
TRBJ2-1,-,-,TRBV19,CASSSYPGQKINNEQFF,TGTGCCAGTAGTTCCTATCCGGGACAAAAGATTAACAATGAGCAGTTCTTC
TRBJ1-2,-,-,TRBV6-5,CASSYSLGAYGYTF,TGTGCCAGCAGTTACTCGCTCGGGGCCTATGGCTACACCTTC
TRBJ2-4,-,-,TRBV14,CASSQSGTKNIQYF,TGTGCCAGCAGCCAGTCAGGGACCAAAAACATTCAGTACTTC
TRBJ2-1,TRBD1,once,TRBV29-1,CSVEGQGVNEQFF,TGCAGCGTTGAAGGGCAGGGGGTAAATGAGCAGTTCTTC
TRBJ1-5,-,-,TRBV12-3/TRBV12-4,CASSLEYQPQHF,TGTGCCAGCAGTTTAGAATATCAGCCCCAGCATTTT
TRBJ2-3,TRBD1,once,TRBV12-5,CASGDRMYVDTQYF,TGTGCTAGTGGGGACAGGATGTATGTAGATACGCAGTATTTT
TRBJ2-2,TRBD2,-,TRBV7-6,CASSSRLAGGPVNTGELFF,TGTGCCAGCAGCTCCCGACTAGCGGGAGGGCCGGTAAACACCGGGGAGCTGTTTTTT
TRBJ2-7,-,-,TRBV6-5,CASSYPLGPQYF,TGTGCCAGCAGTTACCCGCTGGGACCGCAGTACTTC
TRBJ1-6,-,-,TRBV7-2,CASSSPANSPLHF,TGTGCCAGCAGCTCACCGGCTAATTCACCCCTCCACTTT
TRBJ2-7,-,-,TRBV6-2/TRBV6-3,CASSYFGRAAYEQYF,TGTGCCAGCAGTTACTTTGGTCGGGCTGCCTACGAGCAGTACTTC
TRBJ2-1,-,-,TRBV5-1,CASSLIADSYNEQFF,TGCGCCAGCAGCTTGATAGCGGACTCCTACAATGAGCAGTTCTTC
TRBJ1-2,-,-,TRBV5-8,CASSWGAVTGYTF,TGTGCCAGCAGCTGGGGGGCAGTAACCGGCTACACCTTC
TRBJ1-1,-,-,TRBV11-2,CASSADANTEAFF,TGTGCCAGCAGCGCGGACGCGAATACTGAAGCTTTCTTT
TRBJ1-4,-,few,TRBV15,CATSTRGGRQGFTNEKLFF,TGTGCCACCAGCACCCGAGGAGGGCGGCAGGGGTTTACTAATGAAAAACTGTTTTTT
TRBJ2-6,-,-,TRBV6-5,CASKTGFGTNVLTF,TGTGCCAGCAAAACAGGGTTTGGGACCAACGTCCTGACTTTC
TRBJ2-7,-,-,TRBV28,CASTPGGTARYF,TGTGCCAGCACCCCAGGAGGGACCGCTCGGTACTTC
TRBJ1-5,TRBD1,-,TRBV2,CASTERQGDNQPQHF,TGTGCCAGCACCGAGCGACAGGGGGACAATCAGCCCCAGCATTTT
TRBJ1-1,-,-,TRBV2,CASSPTGTEAFF,TGTGCCAGCAGTCCAACAGGGACTGAAGCTTTCTTT
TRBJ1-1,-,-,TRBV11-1,CASSFASREAFF,TGTGCCAGCAGCTTTGCCTCCCGGGAAGCTTTCTTT
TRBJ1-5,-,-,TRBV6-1,CASSDFGFQPQHF,TGTGCCAGCAGTGATTTTGGGTTTCAGCCCCAGCATTTT
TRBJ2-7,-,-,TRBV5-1,CASSLMRGPQYEQYF,TGCGCCAGCAGCTTGATGCGGGGGCCCCAATACGAGCAGTACTTC
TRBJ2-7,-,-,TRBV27,CASSFWRAREQYF,TGTGCCAGCAGTTTCTGGCGGGCCCGCGAGCAGTACTTC
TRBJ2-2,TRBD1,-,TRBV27,CASSHRQGTGELFF,TGTGCCAGCAGCCACCGACAGGGTACAGGGGAGCTGTTTTTT
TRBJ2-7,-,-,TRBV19,CASSTPGTVPYEQYF,TGTGCCAGTAGTACCCCAGGGACCGTACCCTACGAGCAGTACTTC
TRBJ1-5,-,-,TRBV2,CASSEGMEWSQHF,TGTGCCAGCAGTGAAGGGATGGAATGGTCCCAGCATTTT
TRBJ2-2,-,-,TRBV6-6,CAAQAGPANTGELFF,TGTGCAGCACAGGCAGGGCCAGCGAACACCGGGGAGCTGTTTTTT
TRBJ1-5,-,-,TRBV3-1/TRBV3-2,CASSPNDRRDSNQPQHF,TGTGCCAGCAGCCCCAATGACAGGAGAGATAGCAATCAGCCCCAGCATTTT